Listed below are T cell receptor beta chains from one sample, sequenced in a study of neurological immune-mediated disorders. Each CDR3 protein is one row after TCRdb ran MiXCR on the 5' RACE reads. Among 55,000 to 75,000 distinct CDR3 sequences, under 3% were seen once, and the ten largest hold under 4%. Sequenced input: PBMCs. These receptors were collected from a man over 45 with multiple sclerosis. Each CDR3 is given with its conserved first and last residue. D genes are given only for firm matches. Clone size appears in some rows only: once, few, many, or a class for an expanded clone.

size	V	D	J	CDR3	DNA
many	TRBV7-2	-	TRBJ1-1	CASGRVRIEAFF	TGTGCCAGCGGTCGGGTAAGGATTGAAGCTTTCTTT
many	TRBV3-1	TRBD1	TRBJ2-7	CASSLQGARGYEQYF	TGTGCCAGCAGCCTTCAGGGGGCAAGAGGCTACGAGCAGTACTTC
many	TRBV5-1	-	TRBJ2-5	CASSSGLEGRGGTQYF	TGCGCCAGCAGCAGCGGACTAGAGGGCAGGGGCGGGACCCAGTACTTC
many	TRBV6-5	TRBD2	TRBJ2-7	CASSYSSLAGNYEQYF	TGTGCCAGCAGTTACTCGAGCTTAGCGGGGAACTACGAGCAGTACTTC
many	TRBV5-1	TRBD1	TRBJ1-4	CASSLGQGSNEKLFF	TGCGCCAGCAGCTTGGGACAGGGAAGTAATGAAAAACTGTTTTTT
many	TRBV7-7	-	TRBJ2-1	CASSSSGTGEQFF	TGTGCCAGCAGCTCGTCGGGGACGGGTGAGCAGTTCTTC
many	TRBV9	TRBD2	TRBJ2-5	CASSVGLAGGQETQYF	TGTGCCAGCAGCGTAGGATTAGCGGGGGGTCAAGAGACCCAGTACTTC
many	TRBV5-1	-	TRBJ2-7	CASSLGQDLYEQYF	TGCGCCAGCAGCTTGGGTCAGGACCTCTACGAGCAGTACTTC
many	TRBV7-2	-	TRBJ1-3	CASSQASRGNTIYF	TGTGCCAGCAGCCAGGCTTCGAGGGGAAACACCATATATTTT
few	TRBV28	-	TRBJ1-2	CASSSPTICTF	TGTGCCAGCAGTTCACCCACAATTTGCACCTTC
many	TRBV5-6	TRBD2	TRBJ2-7	CASSRLAGDEQYF	TGTGCCAGCAGCCGGCTAGCGGGGGACGAGCAGTACTTC
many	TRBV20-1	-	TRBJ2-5	CSAIIGVARQETQYF	TGCAGTGCCATAATTGGGGTCGCTAGACAAGAGACCCAGTACTTC
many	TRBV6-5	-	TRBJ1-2	CASSYSPLAVTWAANYGYTF	TGTGCCAGCAGTTACTCGCCCCTGGCGGTAACGTGGGCAGCTAACTATGGCTACACCTTC
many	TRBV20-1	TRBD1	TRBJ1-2	CIVKPGQTNYGYTF	TGCATTGTTAAGCCGGGACAGACTAACTATGGCTACACCTTC
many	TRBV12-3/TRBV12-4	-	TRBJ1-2	CASSLWGGYTF	TGTGCCAGCAGTTTGTGGGGTGGCTACACCTTC
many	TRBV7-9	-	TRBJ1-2	CASSDGRGARYGYTF	TGTGCCAGCAGCGATGGGAGGGGGGCGAGGTATGGCTACACCTTC
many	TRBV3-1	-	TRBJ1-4	CASSQGGGLEKLFF	TGTGCCAGCAGCCAAGGTGGGGGTTTGGAAAAACTGTTTTTT
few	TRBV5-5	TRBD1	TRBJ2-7	CASSLAGGTMYEQYF	TGTGCCAGCAGCTTGGCAGGGGGCACCATGTACGAGCAGTACTTC
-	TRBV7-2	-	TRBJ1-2	CASSPQENYGYTF	TGTGCCAGCAGCCCCCAGGAGAACTATGGCTACACCTTC
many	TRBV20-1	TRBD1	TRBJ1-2	CSAKQGAYGYTF	TGCAGTGCCAAACAGGGGGCCTATGGCTACACCTTC
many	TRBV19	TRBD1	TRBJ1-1	CASSGPGTGGTEAFF	TGTGCCAGTAGTGGGCCCGGGACAGGGGGGACTGAAGCTTTCTTT
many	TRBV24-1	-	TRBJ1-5	CATSDSRTWAQHF	TGTGCCACCAGTGATTCAAGGACTTGGGCTCAGCATTTT
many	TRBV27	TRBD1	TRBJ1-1	CASSLSGQVNTEAFF	TGTGCCAGCAGTTTATCGGGACAGGTGAACACTGAAGCTTTCTTT
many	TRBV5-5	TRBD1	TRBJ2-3	CASSGVSGGSDTQYF	TGTGCCAGCAGCGGTGTGTCAGGGGGATCAGATACGCAGTATTTT
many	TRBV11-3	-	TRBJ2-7	CASSLAGPNEQYF	TGTGCCAGCAGCTTAGCAGGGCCCAACGAGCAGTACTTC
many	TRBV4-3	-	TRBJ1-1	CASSQDDRRTEAFF	TGCGCCAGCAGCCAAGACGATCGTCGGACTGAAGCTTTCTTT